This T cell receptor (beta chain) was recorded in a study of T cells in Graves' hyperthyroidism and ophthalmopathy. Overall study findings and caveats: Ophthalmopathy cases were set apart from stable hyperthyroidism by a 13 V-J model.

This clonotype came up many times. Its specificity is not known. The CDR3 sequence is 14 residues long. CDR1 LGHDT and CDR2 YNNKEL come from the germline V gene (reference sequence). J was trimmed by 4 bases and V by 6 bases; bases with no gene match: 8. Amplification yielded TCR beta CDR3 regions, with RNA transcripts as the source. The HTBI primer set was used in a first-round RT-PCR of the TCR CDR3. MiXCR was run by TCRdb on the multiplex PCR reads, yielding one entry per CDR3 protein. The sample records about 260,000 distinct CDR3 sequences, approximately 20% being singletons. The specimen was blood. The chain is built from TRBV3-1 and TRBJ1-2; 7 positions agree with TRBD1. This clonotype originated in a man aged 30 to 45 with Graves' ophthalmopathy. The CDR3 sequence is CASRQRGLSYGYTF. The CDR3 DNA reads TGTGCCAGCAGGCAAAGGGGGCTGAGCTATGGCTACACCTTC.